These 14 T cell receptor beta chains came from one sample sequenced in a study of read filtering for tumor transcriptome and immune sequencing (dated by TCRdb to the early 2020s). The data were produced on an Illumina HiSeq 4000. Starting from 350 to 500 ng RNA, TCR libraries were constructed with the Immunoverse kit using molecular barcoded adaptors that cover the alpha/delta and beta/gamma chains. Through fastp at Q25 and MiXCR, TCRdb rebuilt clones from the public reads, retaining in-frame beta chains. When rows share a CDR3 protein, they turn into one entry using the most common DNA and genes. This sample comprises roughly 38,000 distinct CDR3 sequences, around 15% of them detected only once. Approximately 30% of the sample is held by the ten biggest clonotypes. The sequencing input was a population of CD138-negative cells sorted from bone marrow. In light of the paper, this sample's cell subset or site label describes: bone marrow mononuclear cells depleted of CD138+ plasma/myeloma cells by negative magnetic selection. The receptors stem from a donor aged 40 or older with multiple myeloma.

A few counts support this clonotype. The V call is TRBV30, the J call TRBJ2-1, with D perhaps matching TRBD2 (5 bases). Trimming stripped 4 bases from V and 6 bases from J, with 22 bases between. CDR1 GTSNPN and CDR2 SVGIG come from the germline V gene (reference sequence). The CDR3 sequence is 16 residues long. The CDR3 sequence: CAWTRRRGPSGNEQFF. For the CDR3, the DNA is TGTGCCTGGACTCGACGAAGAGGGCCCTCAGGCAATGAGCAGTTCTTC.

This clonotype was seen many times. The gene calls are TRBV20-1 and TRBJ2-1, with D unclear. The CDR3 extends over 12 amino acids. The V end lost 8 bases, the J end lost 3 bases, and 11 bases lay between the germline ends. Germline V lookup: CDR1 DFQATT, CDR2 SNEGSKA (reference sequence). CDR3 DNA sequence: TGCAGTCCCTTGTCCCTCTACAATGAGCAGTTCTTC. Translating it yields CSPLSLYNEQFF.

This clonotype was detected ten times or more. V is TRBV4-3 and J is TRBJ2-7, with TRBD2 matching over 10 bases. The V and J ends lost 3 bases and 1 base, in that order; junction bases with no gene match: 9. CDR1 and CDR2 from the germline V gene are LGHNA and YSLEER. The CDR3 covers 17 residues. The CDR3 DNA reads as TGCGCCAGCAGCCAGTACACCGGGACTAGCGTATCCTACGAGCAGTACTTC. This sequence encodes CASSQYTGTSVSYEQYF.

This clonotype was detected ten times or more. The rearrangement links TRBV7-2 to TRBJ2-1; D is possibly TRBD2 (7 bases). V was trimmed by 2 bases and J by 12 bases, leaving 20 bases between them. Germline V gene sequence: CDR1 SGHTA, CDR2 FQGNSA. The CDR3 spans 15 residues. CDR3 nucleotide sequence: TGTGCCAGCAGCTTAAATCTTCGTGGGGGGGCGCGGCAGTTCTTC. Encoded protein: CASSLNLRGGARQFF.

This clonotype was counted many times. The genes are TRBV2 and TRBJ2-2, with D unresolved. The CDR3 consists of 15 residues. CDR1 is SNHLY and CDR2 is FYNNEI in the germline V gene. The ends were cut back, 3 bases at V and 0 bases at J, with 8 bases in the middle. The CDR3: CASSDRVTNTGELFF. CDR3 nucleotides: TGTGCCAGCAGTGATCGGGTTACGAACACCGGGGAGCTGTTTTTT.

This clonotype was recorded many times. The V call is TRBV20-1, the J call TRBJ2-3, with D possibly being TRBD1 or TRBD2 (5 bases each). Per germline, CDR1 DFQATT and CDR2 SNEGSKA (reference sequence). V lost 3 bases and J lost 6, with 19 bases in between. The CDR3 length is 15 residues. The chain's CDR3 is CSASIEGPPHDTQYF. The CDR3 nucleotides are TGCAGTGCTAGTATTGAGGGACCGCCACACGATACGCAGTATTTT.

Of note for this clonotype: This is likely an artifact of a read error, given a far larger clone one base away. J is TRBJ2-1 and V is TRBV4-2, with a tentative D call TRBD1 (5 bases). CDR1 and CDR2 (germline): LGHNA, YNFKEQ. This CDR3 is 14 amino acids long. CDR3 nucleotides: TGCGCCAGCAGCCAAGGGGCTCCTTACCATGAGCAGTTCTTC. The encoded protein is CASSQGAPYHEQFF.

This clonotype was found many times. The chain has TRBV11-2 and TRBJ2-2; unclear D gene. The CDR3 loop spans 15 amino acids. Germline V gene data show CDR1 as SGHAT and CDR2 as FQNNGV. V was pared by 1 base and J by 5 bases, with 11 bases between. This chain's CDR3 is CASSLAGVLTGELFF. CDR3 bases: TGTGCCAGCAGCTTAGCCGGAGTTTTGACCGGGGAGCTGTTTTTT.

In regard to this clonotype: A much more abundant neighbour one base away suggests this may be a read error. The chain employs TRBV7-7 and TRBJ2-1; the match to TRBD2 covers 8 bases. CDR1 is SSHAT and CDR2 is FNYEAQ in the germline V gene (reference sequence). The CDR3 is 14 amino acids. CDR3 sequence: CASGKTSVKSEQFF. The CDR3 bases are TGTGCTAGCGGTAAGACTAGCGTCAAAAGTGAGCAGTTCTTC.

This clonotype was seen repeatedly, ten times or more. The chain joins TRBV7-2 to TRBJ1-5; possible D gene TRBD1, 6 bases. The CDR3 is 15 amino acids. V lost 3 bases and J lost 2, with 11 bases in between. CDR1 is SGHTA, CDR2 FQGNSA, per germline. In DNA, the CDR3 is TGTGCCAGCAGCTTGGGGGGGCCGGGCAATCAGCCCCAGCATTTT. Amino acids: CASSLGGPGNQPQHF.

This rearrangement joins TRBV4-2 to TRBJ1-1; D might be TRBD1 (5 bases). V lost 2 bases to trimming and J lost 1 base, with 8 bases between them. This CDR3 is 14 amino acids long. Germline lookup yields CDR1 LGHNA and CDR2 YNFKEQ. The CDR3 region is CASSQPGWNTEAFF. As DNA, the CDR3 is TGTGCCAGCAGCCAACCAGGGTGGAACACTGAAGCTTTCTTT.

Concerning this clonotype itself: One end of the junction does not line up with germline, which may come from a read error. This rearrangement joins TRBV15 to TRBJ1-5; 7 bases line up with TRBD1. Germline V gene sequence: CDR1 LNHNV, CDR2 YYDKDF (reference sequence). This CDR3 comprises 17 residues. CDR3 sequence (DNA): TGTGCCGCCAGCAGGCGACAGGGAGGAATGTATAATCAGCCCCAGCATTTT. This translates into CAASRRQGGMYNQPQHF.

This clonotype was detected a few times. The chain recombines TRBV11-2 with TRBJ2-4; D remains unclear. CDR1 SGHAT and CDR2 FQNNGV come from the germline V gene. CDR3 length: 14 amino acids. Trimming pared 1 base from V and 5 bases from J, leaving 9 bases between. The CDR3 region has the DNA TGTGCCAGCAGCTTAGGTGGAAACCAAAACATTCAGTACTTC. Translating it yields CASSLGGNQNIQYF.

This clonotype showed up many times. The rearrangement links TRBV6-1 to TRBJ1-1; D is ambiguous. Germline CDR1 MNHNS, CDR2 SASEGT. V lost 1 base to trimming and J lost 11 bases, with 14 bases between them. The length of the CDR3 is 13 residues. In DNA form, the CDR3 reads TGTGCCAGCAGTGAAGTGGAGTATTTGAAGGCTTTCTTT. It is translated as CASSEVEYLKAFF.